Below are 27 T cell receptor beta chains sequenced from a single sample in a study of cytomegalovirus exposure and HLA in healthy donors (dated by TCRdb to about 2017). Libraries were constructed by the immunoSEQ multiplex PCR assay. For the multiplex PCR, a mixture combining 60 forward primers for TCR Vbeta segments and 13 reverse primers for TCR Jbeta segments was used. This immuneACCESS table, as held by TCRdb, lists in-frame sequences with V and J called but not all clones. Of the missing ones, under half trace to an unresolved V gene in checked studies; the others have no known cause. The sample profile shows approximately 100,000 clones; about two thirds of them were found once. The ten top clones hold 1.2% of the sample. Sequencing input: PBMCs. These receptors were taken from a female donor in good health and CMV-seronegative.

In this sample, this clone turned up once. The rearrangement links TRBV29-1 to TRBJ1-5; D is possibly TRBD1 (5 bases). V lost 7 bases to trimming and J lost 6 bases, with 19 bases between them. The germline CDR1 and CDR2 sequences are SQVTM and ANQGSEA. The CDR3 is 14 residues long. CDR3 sequence reads: CSAQESGGGQPQHF. The CDR3 DNA follows: TGCAGCGCCCAAGAAAGTGGGGGGGGTCAGCCCCAGCATTTT.

The J gene is TRBJ2-1, the V gene TRBV30, with D possibly being TRBD2 (6 bases). The germline V gene has CDR1 GTSNPN and CDR2 SVGIG (reference sequence). V lost 8 bases, J lost 9 bases, and 17 bases lay in between. The CDR3 is 12 amino acids. CDR3 DNA: TGTGCCCACGACAGACTAGGGAGTGAGCAGTTCTTC. This sequence encodes CAHDRLGSEQFF.

The rearrangement joins TRBV27 to TRBJ2-7; 9 nucleotides match TRBD2. Germline values: CDR1 MNHEY, CDR2 SMNVEV (reference sequence). This CDR3 is built from 15 residues. J lost 3 bases, V lost 6 bases, and 9 bases had no gene match. The CDR3 spells CASSPLTSGHYEQYF. Here the CDR3 DNA reads TGTGCCAGCAGCCCCTTGACTAGCGGACACTACGAGCAGTACTTC.

This rearrangement joins TRBV5-4 to TRBJ1-2, with 7 bases matching TRBD1. Trimming at V came to 5 bases and at J to 6 bases, leaving 7 bases not matched to a gene. Per the germline V gene, CDR1 is SGHNT and CDR2 is YYREEE (reference sequence). This CDR3 spans 13 amino acids. In DNA, the CDR3 is TGTGCCAGCAGGGCTACAGGGGTAGATGGCTACACCTTC. Translation: CASRATGVDGYTF. Together with reference TRBV5-4 and TRBJ1-2, the CDR3 gives the full variable domain: ETGVTQSPTHLIKTRGQQVTLRCSSQSGHNTVSWYQQALGQGPQFIFQYYREEENGRGNFPPRFSGLQFPNYSSELNVNALELDDSALYLCASRATGVDGYTFGSGTRLTVV.

The rearrangement uses TRBV19 and TRBJ2-3, with TRBD1 matching over 9 bases. Germline V gene lookup returns CDR1 LNHDA and CDR2 SQIVND (reference sequence). Trimming at V came to 5 bases and at J to 3 bases, leaving 9 bases not matched to a gene. The CDR3 is 16 amino acids. The CDR3 loop is CASSDWDRESTDTQYF. The DNA for the CDR3 is TGTGCCAGTAGTGACTGGGACAGGGAGAGTACAGATACGCAGTATTTT.

This chain links TRBV7-9 with TRBJ2-7; TRBD1 aligns across 11 bases. Germline assignment: CDR1 SEHNR and CDR2 FQNEAQ (reference sequence). V trimming: 5 bases; J trimming: 3 bases; junction bases outside the gene matches: 6. This CDR3 contains 15 residues. CDR3 coding DNA: TGTGCCAGCAGCGCCGGACAGGGGGCTTTCTACGAGCAGTACTTC. Its translation is CASSAGQGAFYEQYF.

This chain joins TRBV5-1 and TRBJ2-3; D may be TRBD2 (5 bases). The CDR3 sequence is 11 residues long. CDR1 is SGHRS, CDR2 YFSETQ, per germline. Trimming shortened V by 7 bases and J by 6 bases, and 9 bases separated the two germline ends. The CDR3 bases are TGCGCCAGCTCGGACTTCGATACGCAGTATTTT. Protein: CASSDFDTQYF. Complete variable domain (other parts from reference TRBV5-1 and TRBJ2-3): KAGVTQTPRYLIKTRGQQVTLSCSPISGHRSVSWYQQTPGQGLQFLFEYFSETQRNKGNFPGRFSGRQFSNSRSEMNVSTLELGDSALYLCASSDFDTQYFGPGTRLTVL.

Here the CDR3 reads CASSPGQGIYEQYF. DNA for the CDR3: TGCGCCAGCAGCCCAGGACAGGGGATCTACGAGCAGTACTTC. The rearrangement uses TRBV4-3 and TRBJ2-7; 9 bases fit TRBD1. Per the germline V gene, CDR1 is LGHNA and CDR2 is YSLEER. The CDR3 covers 14 residues. The V and J ends lost 4 bases and 3 bases, in that order; junction bases with no gene match: 4.

The chain couples TRBV28 to TRBJ2-1; TRBD2 matches 14 bases. Germline CDR1 reads MDHEN; CDR2 reads SYDVKM. With 6 bases clipped from V and 4 bases from J, the junction kept 8 bases outside the gene matches. The CDR3 sequence is 17 residues long. The CDR3 loop reads CASRPGLAGETYNEQFF. The CDR3 DNA follows: TGTGCCAGCAGGCCGGGACTAGCGGGAGAGACGTACAATGAGCAGTTCTTC.

This sequence joins TRBV5-1 and TRBJ1-5; D gene uncertain. This CDR3 is 13 amino acids long. V gave up 8 bases and J gave up 7 bases, with 16 bases separating them. From germline, CDR1 is SGHRS and CDR2 YFSETQ. CDR3 sequence: CARTQAGPQPQHF. CDR3 nucleotides: TGCGCCAGGACCCAGGCAGGCCCCCAGCCCCAGCATTTT. The variable domain in full, completed from reference TRBV5-1 and TRBJ1-5, reads KAGVTQTPRYLIKTRGQQVTLSCSPISGHRSVSWYQQTPGQGLQFLFEYFSETQRNKGNFPGRFSGRQFSNSRSEMNVSTLELGDSALYLCARTQAGPQPQHFGDGTRLSIL.

Points on this clone: The germline gene is not matched at one end of the junction; a read error may be the cause. V and J are TRBV7-9 and TRBJ2-1; D ambiguous. CDR1 and CDR2 (germline): SEHNR, FQNEAQ (reference sequence). This CDR3 has 14 amino acids. The CDR3 DNA sequence: TGTTCCAGCAGCTTACCGGAGAAGAGAAATGAGCAGTTCTTC. It is translated as CSSSLPEKRNEQFF.

V usage is TRBV6-6 and J usage is TRBJ1-2; D unresolved. CDR3 length: 13 residues. Trimming stripped 3 bases from V and 8 bases from J, with 13 bases between. CDR1 MNHNY and CDR2 SVGAGI come from the germline V gene (reference sequence). The CDR3 sequence: CASSYIGVYGYTF. The CDR3 DNA follows: TGTGCCAGCAGTTATATCGGGGTTTACGGCTACACCTTC.

This clone was observed a few times. CDR3 protein: CASSELAGGRSSYEQYF. CDR3 bases: TGTGCCAGCAGTGAATTAGCGGGCGGGAGGAGCTCCTACGAGCAGTACTTC. V is TRBV25-1 and J is TRBJ2-7, with TRBD2 matching 8 bases. V was pared by 1 base and J by 0 bases, with 8 bases of the junction left unmatched. Germline values: CDR1 MGHDK, CDR2 SYGVNS. The CDR3 contains 17 residues.

There are a few counts of this clone. This chain joins TRBV9 and TRBJ1-4; 8 positions agree with TRBD1. The CDR3 contains 15 residues. Trimming removed 4 bases from V and 3 bases from J; junction bases left unmatched: 5. The V gene's germline CDR1 is SGDLS and CDR2 YYNGEE. CDR3 DNA: TGTGCCAGCAGCACCCGACAGGGGCCTAATGAAAAACTGTTTTTT. Protein sequence: CASSTRQGPNEKLFF.

The chain links TRBV4-1 to TRBJ2-5; a possible D gene is TRBD2 (5 bases). Per the germline V gene, CDR1 is MGHRA and CDR2 is YSYEKL. Deletions cut 1 base from V and 5 bases from J, with 8 bases between. CDR3 length: 13 residues. CDR3 sequence (DNA): TGCGCCAGCAGCCAAGCCGGGGTCGAGACCCAGTACTTC. Translated, it gives CASSQAGVETQYF.

The chain employs TRBV12-5 and TRBJ2-5, with D perhaps matching TRBD2 (5 bases). The V gene's germline CDR1 is LGHNT and CDR2 FRNRAP. The V end was cut by 6 bases, the J end by 7 bases, with 12 bases between. CDR3 length: 12 amino acids. CDR3: CASGGEAGTQYF. The CDR3 nucleotides are TGTGCTAGTGGGGGAGAGGCTGGGACCCAGTACTTC.

The chain has TRBV6-1 and TRBJ1-1; D is possibly TRBD1 (5 bases). The CDR3 consists of 13 residues. V was shortened by 11 bases and J by 3 bases, with 16 bases between the two germline ends. The germline V gene has CDR1 MNHNS and CDR2 SASEGT. The CDR3 here is CALHRRDDTEAFF. The CDR3 DNA reads as TGTGCCCTCCATAGGAGGGACGACACTGAAGCTTTCTTT.

This chain connects TRBV6-1 to TRBJ2-5; the match to TRBD2 covers 12 bases. Germline-derived CDR1 and CDR2 are MNHNS and SASEGT. V shed 7 bases and J 7 bases; nucleotides not matched to a gene: 10. The CDR3 has 15 amino acids. The CDR3 bases are TGTGCCAGCATCCGACTAGCGGGGGATTCGGGGACCCAGTACTTC. Its translation is CASIRLAGDSGTQYF.

The chain employs TRBV10-1 and TRBJ1-3; no reliable D call. In germline, CDR1 is WNHNN, CDR2 SYGVQD (reference sequence). V dropped 6 bases and J dropped 3 bases, with 3 bases sitting between them. This CDR3 spans 11 amino acids. CDR3 sequence reads: CASSVGNTIYF. The CDR3 DNA reads as TGCGCCAGCAGCGTTGGAAACACCATATATTTT.

The genes are TRBV6-5 and TRBJ2-5; 7 positions match TRBD2. The junction had 11 bases not matched to a gene; V was cut back by 8 bases and J by 2 bases. This CDR3 is built from 15 residues. Germline-derived CDR1 and CDR2 are MNHEY and SVGAGI. CDR3 sequence reads: CASFNRDYRQETQYF. The CDR3 DNA reads TGTGCCAGCTTTAACCGGGACTATCGACAAGAGACCCAGTACTTC.

This clone has more than one count but fewer than ten. The V and J genes are TRBV6-5 and TRBJ1-5, with D uncertain. This CDR3 has 15 residues. Per the germline V gene, CDR1 is MNHEY and CDR2 is SVGAGI. The ends were cut back, 0 bases at V and 3 bases at J, with 9 bases in the middle. The CDR3 loop reads CASSYSLEANQPQHF. In DNA form, the CDR3 reads TGTGCCAGCAGTTACTCGTTGGAGGCCAATCAGCCCCAGCATTTT.

The chain is built from TRBV6-5 and TRBJ1-2; tentative D call: TRBD1 (6 bases). Germline assignment: CDR1 MNHEY and CDR2 SVGAGI. Trimming pared 5 bases from V and 2 bases from J, leaving 15 bases between. This CDR3 spans 15 amino acids. CDR3 amino acids: CASSPLQGTNYGYTF. The CDR3 nucleotides read TGTGCCAGCAGTCCCCTACAGGGAACCAACTATGGCTACACCTTC.

This clone came up many times. For the CDR3, the DNA is TGTGCCAGCGGGTCGACTAGCGGTACCGGGGAGCTGTTTTTT. Its protein product is CASGSTSGTGELFF. This rearrangement joins TRBV12-1 to TRBJ2-2; the table's D gene call, TRBD2, was not cross checked with the DNA. TRBV12-1 is termed a pseudogene. The CDR3 extends over 14 amino acids.

This chain joins TRBV4-3 and TRBJ2-5, with a weak D call TRBD2 (5 bases). The J call may be mistaken, given a closer DNA end match to TRBJ2-7. The CDR3 spans 16 residues. CDR1 is LGHNA, CDR2 YSLEER, per germline. Written as DNA, the CDR3 is TGCGCCAGCAGCCAAGGAGAGGACTCGGGGTGGTACGAGCAGTACTTC. It yields the protein CASSQGEDSGWYEQYF.

J is TRBJ2-7 and V is TRBV7-9; the D gene is possibly TRBD1 (6 bases). Germline V CDR1 and CDR2: SEHNR, FQNEAQ (reference sequence). The CDR3 is made up of 15 amino acids. V shed 2 bases and J shed 3 bases, with 14 bases lying between them. The CDR3 coding sequence is TGTGCCAGCAGCTTAACGGTCGGCAGGGGCTACGAGCAGTACTTC. Residues: CASSLTVGRGYEQYF. The full variable domain, in which reference TRBV7-9 and TRBJ2-7 provide the parts outside the CDR3, is DTGVSQNPRHKITKRGQNVTFRCDPISEHNRLYWYRQTLGQGPEFLTYFQNEAQLEKSRLLSDRFSAERPKGSFSTLEIQRTEQGDSAMYLCASSLTVGRGYEQYFGPGTRLTVT.

The rearrangement links TRBV5-4 to TRBJ1-1; 9 bases fit TRBD1. This CDR3 comprises 12 residues. The germline V gene has CDR1 SGHNT and CDR2 YYREEE (reference sequence). The trim removed 1 base at V and 11 bases at J, leaving 3 bases unmatched. The CDR3 here is CASSLSGQGAFF. The CDR3 DNA reads TGTGCCAGCAGCTTGTCGGGACAGGGCGCTTTCTTT. Using reference TRBV5-4 and TRBJ1-1 for the parts outside the CDR3, the full variable domain is ETGVTQSPTHLIKTRGQQVTLRCSSQSGHNTVSWYQQALGQGPQFIFQYYREEENGRGNFPPRFSGLQFPNYSSELNVNALELDDSALYLCASSLSGQGAFFGQGTRLTVV.

The chain uses TRBV25-1 and TRBJ2-2; weak D call: TRBD2 (6 bases). This CDR3 comprises 17 residues. Per the germline V gene, CDR1 is MGHDK and CDR2 is SYGVNS. Trimming removed 4 bases from V and 0 bases from J, with 15 bases in between. CDR3 region: CASSGAGGKPNTGELFF. The CDR3 nucleotides read TGTGCCAGCAGTGGGGCAGGAGGGAAACCGAACACCGGGGAGCTGTTTTTT. Based on the CDR3 plus reference TRBV25-1 and TRBJ2-2, the full variable domain is EADIYQTPRYLVIGTGKKITLECSQTMGHDKMYWYQQDPGMELHLIHYSYGVNSTEKGDLSSESTVSRIRTEHFPLTLESARPSHTSQYLCASSGAGGKPNTGELFFGEGSRLTVL.